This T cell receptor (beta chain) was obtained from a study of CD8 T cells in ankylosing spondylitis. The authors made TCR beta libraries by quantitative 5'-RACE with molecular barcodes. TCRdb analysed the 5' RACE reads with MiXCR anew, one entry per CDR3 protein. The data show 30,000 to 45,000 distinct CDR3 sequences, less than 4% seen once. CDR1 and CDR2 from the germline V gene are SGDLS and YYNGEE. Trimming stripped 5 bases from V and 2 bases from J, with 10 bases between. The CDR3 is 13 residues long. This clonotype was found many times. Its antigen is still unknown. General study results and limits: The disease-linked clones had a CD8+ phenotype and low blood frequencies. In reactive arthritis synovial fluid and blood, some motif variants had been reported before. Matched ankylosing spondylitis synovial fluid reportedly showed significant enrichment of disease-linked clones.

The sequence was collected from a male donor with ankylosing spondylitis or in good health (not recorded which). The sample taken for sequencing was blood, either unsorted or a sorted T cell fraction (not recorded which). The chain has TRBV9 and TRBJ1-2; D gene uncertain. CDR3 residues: CASSTADNYGYTF. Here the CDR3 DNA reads TGTGCCAGCAGTACCGCCGACAACTATGGCTACACCTTC.